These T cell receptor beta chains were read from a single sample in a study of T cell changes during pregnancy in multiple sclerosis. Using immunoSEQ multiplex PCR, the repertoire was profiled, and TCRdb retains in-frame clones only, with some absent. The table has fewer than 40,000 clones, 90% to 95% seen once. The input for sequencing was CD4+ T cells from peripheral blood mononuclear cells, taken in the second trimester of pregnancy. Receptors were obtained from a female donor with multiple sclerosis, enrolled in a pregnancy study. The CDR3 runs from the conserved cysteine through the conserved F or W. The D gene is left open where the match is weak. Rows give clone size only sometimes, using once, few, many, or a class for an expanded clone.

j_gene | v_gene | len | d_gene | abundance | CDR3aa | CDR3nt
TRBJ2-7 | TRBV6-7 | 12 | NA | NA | CASGEVRVEQYF | TGTGCCAGCGGGGAGGTTAGGGTCGAGCAGTACTTC
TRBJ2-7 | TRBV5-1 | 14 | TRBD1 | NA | CASSTTGADYEQYF | TGCGCCAGCAGCACCACAGGGGCGGACTACGAGCAGTACTTC
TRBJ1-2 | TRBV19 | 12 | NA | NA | CASSIDGRGYTF | TGTGCCAGTAGTATTGACGGGAGGGGCTACACCTTC
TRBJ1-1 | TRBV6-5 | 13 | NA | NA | CASTQTRDTEAFF | TGTGCCAGCACCCAAACCAGGGACACTGAAGCTTTCTTT
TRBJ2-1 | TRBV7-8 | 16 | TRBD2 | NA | CASSSEGTSGHNEQFF | TGTGCCAGCAGCTCCGAGGGGACTAGCGGCCACAATGAGCAGTTCTTC
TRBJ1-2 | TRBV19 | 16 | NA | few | CASHTGPTLGPYGYTF | TGTGCCAGTCATACAGGGCCAACCTTGGGTCCCTATGGCTACACCTTC
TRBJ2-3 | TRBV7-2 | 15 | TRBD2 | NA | CASSGSGGRTDTQYF | TGTGCCAGCAGTGGTAGCGGGGGCCGCACAGATACGCAGTATTTT
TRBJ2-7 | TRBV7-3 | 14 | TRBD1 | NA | CASSFDRGHYEQYF | TGTGCCAGCAGTTTTGACAGGGGGCACTACGAGCAGTACTTC
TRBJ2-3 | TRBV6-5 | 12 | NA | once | CASSRNPDTQYF | TGTGCCAGCTCCAGGAATCCAGATACGCAGTATTTT
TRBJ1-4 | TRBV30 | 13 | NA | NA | CAWSVRETAKLFF | TGTGCCTGGAGTGTACGGGAGACAGCTAAACTGTTTTTT
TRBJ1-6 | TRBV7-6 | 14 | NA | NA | CASSLEAANSPLHF | TGTGCCAGCAGCTTAGAAGCGGCGAATTCACCCCTCCACTTT
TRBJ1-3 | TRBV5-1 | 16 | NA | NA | CASSLAGDRFGNTIYF | TGCGCCAGCAGCTTGGCCGGCGACAGATTCGGAAACACCATATATTTT
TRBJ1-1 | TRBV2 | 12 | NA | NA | CASDIKNTEAFF | TGTGCCAGCGACATTAAAAACACTGAAGCTTTCTTT
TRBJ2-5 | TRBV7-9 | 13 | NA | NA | CASSLLGGETQYF | TGTGCCAGCAGCTTACTCGGGGGAGAGACCCAGTACTTC
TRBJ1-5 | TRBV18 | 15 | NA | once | CASSPDMGANQPQHF | TGTGCCAGCTCACCAGACATGGGGGCCAATCAGCCCCAGCATTTT
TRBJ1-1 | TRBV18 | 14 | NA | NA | CASSPNTENTEAFF | TGTGCCAGCTCACCAAATACAGAGAACACTGAAGCTTTCTTT
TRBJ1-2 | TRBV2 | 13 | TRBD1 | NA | CASSGGQGGGYTF | TGTGCCAGCAGTGGGGGACAGGGAGGAGGCTACACCTTC
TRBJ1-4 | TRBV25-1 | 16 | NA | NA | CASSMAGSASNEKLFF | TGTGCCAGCAGCATGGCAGGGTCCGCGTCTAATGAAAAACTGTTTTTT
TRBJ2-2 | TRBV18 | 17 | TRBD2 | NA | CASSPLGTSEHTGELFF | TGTGCCAGCTCACCACTTGGGACTAGCGAACACACCGGGGAGCTGTTTTTT
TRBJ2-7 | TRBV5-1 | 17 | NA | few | CASSLNLRPGRTYEQYF | TGCGCCAGCAGCTTAAATCTTCGACCCGGGAGAACCTACGAGCAGTACTTC
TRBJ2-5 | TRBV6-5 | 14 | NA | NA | CASNSLGSGETQYF | TGTGCCAGCAACAGCCTAGGGAGCGGAGAGACCCAGTACTTC
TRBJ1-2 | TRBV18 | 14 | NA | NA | CASSPGILDYGYTF | TGTGCCAGCTCACCCGGAATCCTAGACTATGGCTACACCTTC
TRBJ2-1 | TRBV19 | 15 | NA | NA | CASRRGGAKGNEQFF | TGTGCCAGTAGAAGGGGCGGAGCTAAGGGCAATGAGCAGTTCTTC
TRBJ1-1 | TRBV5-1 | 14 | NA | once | CASSLVGQGERAFF | TGCGCCAGCAGCTTGGTGGGGCAGGGTGAGAGAGCTTTCTTT
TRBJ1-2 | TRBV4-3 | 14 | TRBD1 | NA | CASSQDRDRVVYTF | TGCGCCAGCAGCCAGGACCGGGACAGGGTTGTCTACACCTTC
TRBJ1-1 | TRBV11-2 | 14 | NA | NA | CASSYREKSTEAFF | TGTGCCAGCAGCTACAGGGAGAAAAGTACTGAAGCTTTCTTT
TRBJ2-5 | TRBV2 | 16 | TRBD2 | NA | CASTQIGLAGGETQYF | TGTGCCAGCACCCAGATAGGACTAGCGGGGGGTGAGACCCAGTACTTC
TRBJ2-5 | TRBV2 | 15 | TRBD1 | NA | CASRVRQGARETQYF | TGTGCCAGCAGAGTTAGACAGGGGGCTAGGGAGACCCAGTACTTC
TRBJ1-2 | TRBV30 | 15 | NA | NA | CAWRSGQALFYGYTF | TGTGCCTGGAGGTCGGGACAAGCCTTATTCTATGGCTACACCTTC
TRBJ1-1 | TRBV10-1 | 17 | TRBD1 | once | CASSPSGDRASWTEAFF | TGCGCCAGCAGTCCCTCCGGGGACAGGGCTTCGTGGACTGAAGCTTTCTTT
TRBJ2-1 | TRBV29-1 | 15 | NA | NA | CSEGRSKGFYNEQFF | TGCAGCGAGGGGCGTTCGAAAGGGTTCTACAATGAGCAGTTCTTC
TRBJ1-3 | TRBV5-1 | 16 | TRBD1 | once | CASSLRQGASGNTIYF | TGCGCCAGCAGCCTGCGACAGGGGGCATCTGGAAACACCATATATTTT
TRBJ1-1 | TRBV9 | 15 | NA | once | CASSVVGAFSTEAFF | TGTGCCAGCAGCGTGGTTGGGGCATTCAGCACTGAAGCTTTCTTT
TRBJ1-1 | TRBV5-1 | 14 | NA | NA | CASSPPSMNTEAFF | TGCGCCAGCAGCCCTCCCTCTATGAACACTGAAGCTTTCTTT
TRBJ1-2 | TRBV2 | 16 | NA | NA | CASSGITMTPNYGYTF | TGTGCCAGCAGCGGAATTACAATGACACCAAACTATGGCTACACCTTC
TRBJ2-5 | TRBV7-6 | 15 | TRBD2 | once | CASSHWGRGEETQYF | TGTGCCAGCAGCCATTGGGGTCGGGGGGAAGAGACCCAGTACTTC
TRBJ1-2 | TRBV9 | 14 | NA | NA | CASSADEVNYGYTF | TGTGCCAGCAGCGCAGATGAAGTTAACTATGGCTACACCTTC
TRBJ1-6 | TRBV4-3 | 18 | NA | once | CASSQDLGGNSYNSPLHF | TGCGCCAGCAGCCAAGATCTGGGCGGGAACTCCTATAATTCACCCCTCCACTTT
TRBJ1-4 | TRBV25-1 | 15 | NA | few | CASSHTRGTNEKLFF | TGTGCCAGCAGCCACACCAGGGGAACTAATGAAAAACTGTTTTTT
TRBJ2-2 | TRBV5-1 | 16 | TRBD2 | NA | CASSFREGIVGGELFF | TGCGCCAGCAGCTTCAGGGAGGGGATCGTTGGCGGGGAGCTGTTTTTT
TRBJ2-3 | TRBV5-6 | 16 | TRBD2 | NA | CASSMTSGSRTDTQYF | TGTGCCAGCAGTATGACTAGCGGGAGTCGGACAGATACGCAGTATTTT
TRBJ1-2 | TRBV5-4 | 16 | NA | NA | CASSLGPGQAGYGYTF | TGTGCCAGCAGCTTGGGTCCTGGCCAGGCCGGCTATGGCTACACCTTC
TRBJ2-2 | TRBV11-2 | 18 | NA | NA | CASSSIPKRVLNTGELFF | TGTGCCAGCAGCTCTATCCCCAAGCGGGTCCTCAACACCGGGGAGCTGTTTTTT
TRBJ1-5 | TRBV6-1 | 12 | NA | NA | CASRESVQPQHF | TGTGCCAGCAGGGAGAGTGTTCAGCCCCAGCATTTT
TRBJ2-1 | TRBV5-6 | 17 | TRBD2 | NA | CASSLLASGRIGNEQFF | TGTGCCAGCAGCTTGCTTGCTAGCGGGAGGATCGGAAATGAGCAGTTCTTC